This T cell receptor (beta chain) stems from a study of cytomegalovirus exposure and HLA in healthy donors. General study findings and limits: The listing of 160 or so TCR beta chains classed them as cytomegalovirus-associated.

Germline V CDR1 and CDR2: SNHLY, FYNNEI. The CDR3 has 11 residues. The V end was cut by 6 bases, the J end by 4 bases, with 6 bases between. In the case of this clone: Its antigen is unidentified.

The PCR used 60 Vbeta and 13 Jbeta primers. The method was immunoSEQ multiplex PCR; TCRdb's version includes in-frame clones alone and lacks a portion of them. The sample holds 150,000 to 200,000 clones, approximately 84% seen once. J is TRBJ2-5 and V is TRBV2, with unresolved D. Sequenced material: PBMCs. This clonotype was obtained from a girl aged 10 to 17 in good health and CMV-seropositive. CDR3 amino acids: CASRVRETQYF. The CDR3, as DNA: TGTGCCAGCAGAGTTAGAGAGACCCAGTACTTC.